Below, 27 T cell receptor beta chains from the same sample are listed, as sequenced in a study of blood T cell repertoires in COVID-19 (dated by TCRdb to 2020 to 2021). Libraries were prepared through the immunoSEQ multiplex PCR assay. Entries here come from immuneACCESS through TCRdb and include only in-frame sequences with V and J called. Some clones fail to appear in such tables; in the studies checked, an unresolved V gene covers under half of the shortfall, and the cause of the remainder is unknown. The sample profile shows about 170,000 clones; around 82% of them were found once. Jointly, the top ten make up around 9.9% of the sample. The material sequenced was peripheral blood. The receptors originated from a man between 65 and 85 years old with active or convalescent COVID-19.

This sequence joins TRBV10-2 and TRBJ1-5; D unresolved. V lost 5 bases and J 0 bases, leaving 11 bases between the germline ends. The CDR3 spans 15 residues. Germline V gives CDR1 WSHSY, CDR2 SAAADI. CDR3 nucleotides: TGCGCCAGCAGTACCTCCGGTGCTAGCAATCAGCCCCAGCATTTT. Protein sequence: CASSTSGASNQPQHF.

The J gene is TRBJ1-4, the V gene TRBV7-6, with 8 bases fitting TRBD1. J lost 5 bases, V lost 0 bases, and 2 bases had no gene match. The CDR3 has 15 residues. CDR1 and CDR2 from the germline V gene are SGHVS and FNYEAQ. The chain's CDR3 is CASSLAGTGNEKLFF. CDR3 in DNA: TGTGCCAGCAGCTTAGCTGGGACAGGCAATGAAAAACTGTTTTTT.

The chain has TRBV9 and TRBJ2-1; D not resolved. The CDR3 runs to 13 residues. Germline V gene lookup returns CDR1 SGDLS and CDR2 YYNGEE. V was clipped by 7 bases and J by 6 bases, with 14 bases between them. CDR3 protein: CASGGQPSNEQFF. DNA of the CDR3: TGTGCCAGCGGTGGGCAGCCCAGCAATGAGCAGTTCTTC.

The chain employs TRBV7-6 and TRBJ1-5; TRBD1 is a possible D gene (6 bases). V shed 9 bases and J shed 2 bases, with 17 bases lying between them. Germline-derived CDR1 and CDR2 are SGHVS and FNYEAQ. This CDR3 contains 15 residues. The CDR3 is CARNRPEGGNQPQHF. In nucleotides, the CDR3 is TGTGCCAGGAATAGACCCGAGGGGGGCAATCAGCCCCAGCATTTT.

V gene TRBV30 combines with J gene TRBJ2-7; a weak D match, TRBD1 (6 bases). V dropped 5 bases and J dropped 1 base, with 12 bases sitting between them. From germline, CDR1 is GTSNPN and CDR2 SVGIG (reference sequence). The CDR3 runs to 13 residues. CDR3 protein: CAWATGSSYEQYF. CDR3 sequence (DNA): TGTGCCTGGGCGACAGGCTCGTCCTACGAGCAGTACTTC.

The CDR3 region is CASRARQGARTEAFF. The CDR3 nucleotides read TGTGCCAGCAGGGCAAGACAGGGGGCTAGAACTGAAGCTTTCTTT. The chain carries TRBV2 and TRBJ1-1; 10 bases match TRBD1. This CDR3 has 15 amino acids. The germline V gene has CDR1 SNHLY and CDR2 FYNNEI. V shed 6 bases and J 5 bases; nucleotides not matched to a gene: 9.

The chain joins TRBV10-3 to TRBJ2-5, with 9 bases matching TRBD2. The CDR3 extends over 16 amino acids. Germline V gene lookup returns CDR1 ENHRY and CDR2 SYGVKD. J gave up 2 bases and V 0 bases, and 4 bases lay outside the gene matches. The CDR3 region has the DNA TGTGCCATCAGTGAGTCACTAGCGGGTAGACAAGAGACCCAGTACTTC. Amino acids: CAISESLAGRQETQYF.

J is TRBJ2-2 and V is TRBV5-4; a possible D gene is TRBD2 (6 bases). Germline V gives CDR1 SGHNT, CDR2 YYREEE (reference sequence). The germline V and J ends were trimmed by 1 base and 2 bases, with 9 bases remaining between them. This CDR3 region has 15 residues. The DNA of the CDR3 is TGTGCCAGCAGCTTGAACGGGGGAAACACCGGGGAGCTGTTTTTT. Its protein product is CASSLNGGNTGELFF.

The rearrangement links TRBV2 to TRBJ2-5; 8 nucleotides match TRBD1. Trimming took 6 bases from V and 5 from J; bases not matched to a gene: 8. The CDR3 is 14 amino acids. Per the germline V gene, CDR1 is SNHLY and CDR2 is FYNNEI. CDR3 region: CASRAGQGWETQYF. The DNA for the CDR3 is TGTGCCAGCAGGGCTGGACAGGGCTGGGAGACCCAGTACTTC.

The chain employs TRBV2 and TRBJ1-2; D is ambiguous. The CDR3 is 13 amino acids. Trimming shortened V by 10 bases and J by 4 bases, and 16 bases separated the two germline ends. The germline V gene encodes CDR1 SNHLY and CDR2 FYNNEI. CDR3: CATSDQEGYGYTF. The DNA for the CDR3 is TGTGCCACCTCGGACCAGGAGGGCTATGGCTACACCTTC.

V is TRBV2 and J is TRBJ2-7, with 7 bases matching TRBD1. J lost 1 base, V lost 9 bases, and 9 bases had no gene match. The CDR3 consists of 14 residues. Germline lookup yields CDR1 SNHLY and CDR2 FYNNEI. In DNA form, the CDR3 reads TGTGCCAGTCTAGGACAGGAAACGTCCTACGAGCAGTACTTC. Translating gives CASLGQETSYEQYF.

CDR3 residues: CASSQGGTGLDEQYF. For the CDR3, the DNA is TGTGCCAGCAGCCAAGGTGGGACAGGGCTGGACGAGCAGTACTTC. V usage is TRBV14 and J usage is TRBJ2-7; 9 nucleotides agree with TRBD1. This CDR3 has 15 residues. The V and J ends lost 1 base and 5 bases, in that order; junction bases with no gene match: 6. CDR1 is SGHDN, CDR2 FVKESK, per germline.

This rearrangement joins TRBV28 to TRBJ2-5; 9 nucleotides align to TRBD1. The CDR3 loop spans 15 amino acids. CDR1 is MDHEN and CDR2 is SYDVKM in the germline V gene. With V trimmed by 2 bases and J by 7 bases, 8 bases remained unmatched. CDR3 sequence (DNA): TGTGCCAGCAGTTTACTGGACAGGGGCTCTCGGACCCAGTACTTC. As protein: CASSLLDRGSRTQYF.

CDR3 protein: CASSLGTSGRTDTQYF. CDR3 in DNA: TGTGCCAGCAGCCTAGGGACTAGCGGGAGAACAGATACGCAGTATTTT. This chain uses TRBV11-3 with TRBJ2-3; 14 nucleotides match TRBD2. This CDR3 has 16 residues. CDR1 and CDR2 (germline): SGHNT, YENEEA. V lost 5 bases and J lost 3; bases outside the gene matches: 4.

The chain carries TRBV4-3 and TRBJ2-2; D is ambiguous. This CDR3 is 14 amino acids long. The V gene's germline CDR1 is LGHNA and CDR2 YSLEER. V was pared by 3 bases and J by 6 bases, with 11 bases between. The CDR3 is CASSQFQVSGELFF. In nucleotides, the CDR3 is TGCGCCAGCAGCCAGTTCCAGGTGTCCGGGGAGCTGTTTTTT.

This sequence joins TRBV29-1 and TRBJ2-5, with D tentatively TRBD2 (5 bases). V lost 4 bases, J lost 1 base, and 10 bases lay in between. This CDR3 region has 13 residues. Germline V gene lookup returns CDR1 SQVTM and CDR2 ANQGSEA. The CDR3: CSVAGNLQETQYF. DNA of the CDR3: TGCAGCGTTGCCGGGAACCTCCAAGAGACCCAGTACTTC.

The rearrangement uses TRBV28 and TRBJ1-3, with D possibly TRBD1 on 5 matching bases. In germline, CDR1 is MDHEN, CDR2 SYDVKM. The CDR3 contains 14 residues. Trimming shortened V by 4 bases and J by 5 bases, and 12 bases separated the two germline ends. The CDR3 DNA is TGTGCCAGCAGTTACCAGGGTCGGAGAAACACCATATATTTT. This gives the protein CASSYQGRRNTIYF.

The chain carries TRBV5-6 and TRBJ1-6; 7 bases match TRBD1. The CDR3 spans 14 residues. Trimming took 4 bases from V and 10 from J; bases not matched to a gene: 8. The germline CDR1 and CDR2 sequences are SGHDT and YYEEEE. CDR3 amino acids: CASSPGQAYSPLHF. The CDR3 region has the DNA TGTGCCAGCAGCCCCGGACAGGCATACTCACCCCTCCACTTT.

The chain has TRBV20-1 and TRBJ1-5; D uncertain. The germline V gene has CDR1 DFQATT and CDR2 SNEGSKA (reference sequence). This CDR3 has 11 amino acids. The V and J ends lost 7 bases and 9 bases respectively, with 13 bases between them. DNA for the CDR3: TGCAGTGTTAGTACTAATGGGCCCCAGCATTTT. Encoded protein: CSVSTNGPQHF.

J is TRBJ2-1 and V is TRBV6-2 or TRBV6-3; 8 nucleotides align to TRBD2. The junction had 6 bases not matched to a gene; V was cut back by 4 bases and J by 7 bases. Per germline, CDR1 MNHEY and CDR2 SVGEGT. This CDR3 region has 14 residues. This CDR3 is CASSSTGRGNEQFF. Here the CDR3 DNA reads TGTGCCAGCAGTTCCACCGGGAGGGGTAATGAGCAGTTCTTC.

The genes are TRBV19 and TRBJ2-2; D perhaps matches TRBD2 (6 bases). The germline V and J ends were trimmed by 3 bases and 4 bases, with 18 bases remaining between them. Germline-derived CDR1 and CDR2 are LNHDA and SQIVND (reference sequence). This CDR3 is built from 17 residues. This chain's CDR3 is CASSIGAGRRGTGELFF. CDR3 coding DNA: TGTGCCAGTAGTATCGGTGCCGGGAGAAGGGGCACCGGGGAGCTGTTTTTT.

The J gene is TRBJ1-5, the V gene TRBV6-5; TRBD1 is a possible D gene (6 bases). The V end was cut by 6 bases, the J end by 5 bases, with 14 bases between. This CDR3 contains 14 residues. Germline V lookup: CDR1 MNHEY, CDR2 SVGAGI. As DNA, the CDR3 is TGTGCCAGCAGACAGGGTAGAGGCGATCAGCCCCAGCATTTT. It codes for CASRQGRGDQPQHF.

The V gene is TRBV3-1 (or the pseudogene TRBV3-2), the J gene TRBJ2-5, with a possible D match to TRBD1 (6 bases). This CDR3 is 14 amino acids long. Germline CDR1 and CDR2: LGHDT and YNNKEL (reference sequence). V was shortened by 1 base and J by 2 bases, with 8 bases between the two germline ends. The CDR3 coding sequence is TGTGCCAGCAGCCAAGTGCAGGGGCAAGAGACCCAGTACTTC. Amino acids: CASSQVQGQETQYF.

This chain connects TRBV7-6 to TRBJ2-5; possibly TRBD1 for D (6 bases). Trimming took 5 bases from V and 5 from J, leaving 18 bases between them. The CDR3 covers 15 residues. Germline V CDR1 and CDR2: SGHVS, FNYEAQ. CDR3 DNA: TGTGCCAGCAGCCGGGGAAACAGGGCCCAGGAGACCCAGTACTTC. It specifies CASSRGNRAQETQYF.

This clone appeared a few times. The chain recombines TRBV18 with TRBJ2-1; no reliable D call. The CDR3 totals 12 residues. Germline CDR1 reads KGHSH; CDR2 reads LQKENI. Trimming shortened V by 3 bases and J by 10 bases, and 10 bases separated the two germline ends. The CDR3 nucleotides read TGTGCCAGCTCACCCGACAACACGGAGCAGTTCTTC. It specifies CASSPDNTEQFF.

This CDR3 reads CASSIAGAGETQYF. In DNA, the CDR3 is TGTGCCAGCAGTATAGCGGGAGCAGGCGAGACCCAGTACTTC. V is TRBV7-2 and J is TRBJ2-5, with 9 bases lining up with TRBD2. This CDR3 has 14 amino acids. Trimming removed 6 bases from V and 5 bases from J; junction bases left unmatched: 7. Germline values: CDR1 SGHTA, CDR2 FQGNSA.

CDR3 in DNA: TGTGCCAGCAGCCGACAGGGTCCCGGGGAGCTGTTTTTT. Amino acid sequence: CASSRQGPGELFF. V usage is TRBV6-2 or TRBV6-3 and J usage is TRBJ2-2; 7 bases match TRBD1. V shed 6 bases and J 6 bases; nucleotides not matched to a gene: 4. The germline CDR1 and CDR2 sequences are MNHEY and SVGEGT. The CDR3 is 13 amino acids.